Described below is a single T cell receptor (beta chain) sequence and its context. This table comes from immunoSEQ multiplex PCR, and its TCRdb copy is limited to in-frame clones, with some not included. The sample lists approximately 530,000 clones, approximately 95% occurring once. These data are taken from a study of shared clonotypes between healthy human individuals. Germline V gene data show CDR1 as SGHAT and CDR2 as FQNNGV. CDR3 size: 17 residues. V was shortened by 0 bases and J by 6 bases, with 20 bases between the two germline ends. This clonotype originated in a woman in her twenties or thirties in good health. The specimen sequenced was naive CD4+ T cells sorted from blood. Sample subset: CD45RA+ positively selected. J is TRBJ1-1 and V is TRBV11-2, with D possibly TRBD1 on 6 matching bases. CDR3 loop: CASSLDQIRRGHAEAFF. The CDR3 nucleotides are TGTGCCAGCAGCTTAGATCAAATTCGACGGGGGCACGCTGAAGCTTTCTTT.